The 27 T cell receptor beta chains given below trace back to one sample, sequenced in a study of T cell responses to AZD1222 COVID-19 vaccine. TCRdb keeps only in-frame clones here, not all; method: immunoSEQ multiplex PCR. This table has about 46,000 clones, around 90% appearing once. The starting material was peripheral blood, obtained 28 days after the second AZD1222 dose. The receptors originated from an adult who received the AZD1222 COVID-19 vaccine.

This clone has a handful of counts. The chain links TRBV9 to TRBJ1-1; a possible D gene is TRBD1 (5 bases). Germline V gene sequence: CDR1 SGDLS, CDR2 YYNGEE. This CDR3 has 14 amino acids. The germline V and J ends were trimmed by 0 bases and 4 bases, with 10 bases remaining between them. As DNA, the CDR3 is TGTGCCAGCAGCGTAGCTCCGGGGGGCACTGAAGCTTTCTTT. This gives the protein CASSVAPGGTEAFF.

The CDR3 is CSGGTDRGNTEAFF. CDR3 DNA: TGCAGTGGGGGGACCGACAGGGGAAACACTGAAGCTTTCTTT. The V call is TRBV29-1, the J call TRBJ1-1; TRBD1 matches 8 bases. The CDR3 consists of 14 residues. Germline V gives CDR1 SQVTM, CDR2 ANQGSEA. The full variable domain, its missing parts supplied by reference TRBV29-1 and TRBJ1-1, is SAVISQKPSRDICQRGTSLTIQCQVDSQVTMMFWYRQQPGQSLTLIATANQGSEATYESGFVIDKFPISRPNLTFSTLTVSNMSPEDSSIYLCSGGTDRGNTEAFFGQGTRLTVV.

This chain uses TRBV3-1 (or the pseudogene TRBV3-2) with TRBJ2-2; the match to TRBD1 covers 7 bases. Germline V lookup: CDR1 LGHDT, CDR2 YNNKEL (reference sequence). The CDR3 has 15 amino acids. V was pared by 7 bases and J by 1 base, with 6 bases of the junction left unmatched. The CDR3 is CASTLRTGNTGELFF. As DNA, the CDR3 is TGTGCCAGCACCCTTAGGACAGGGAACACCGGGGAGCTGTTTTTT.

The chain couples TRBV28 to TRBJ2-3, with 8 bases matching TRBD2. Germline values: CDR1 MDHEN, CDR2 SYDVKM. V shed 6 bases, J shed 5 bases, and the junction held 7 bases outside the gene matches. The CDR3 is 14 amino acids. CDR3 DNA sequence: TGTGCCAGCAGCTTTAGCGGGGCCGTAGATACGCAGTATTTT. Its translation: CASSFSGAVDTQYF.

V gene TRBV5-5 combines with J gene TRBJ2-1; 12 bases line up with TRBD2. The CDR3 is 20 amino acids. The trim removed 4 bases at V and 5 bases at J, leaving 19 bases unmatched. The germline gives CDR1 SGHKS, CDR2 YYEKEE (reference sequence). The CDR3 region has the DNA TGTGCCAGCAGCCTGATGGCCAGGGGGGCCCTAGCGGGAGGGGACAATGAGCAGTTCTTC. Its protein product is CASSLMARGALAGGDNEQFF.

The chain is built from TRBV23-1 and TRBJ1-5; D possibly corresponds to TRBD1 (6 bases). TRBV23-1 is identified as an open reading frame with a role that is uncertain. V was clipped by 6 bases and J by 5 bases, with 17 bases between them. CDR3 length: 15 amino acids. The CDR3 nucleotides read TGCGCCAGCAGCATGGACAGTTTTGTTCATCAGCCCCAGCATTTT. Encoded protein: CASSMDSFVHQPQHF.

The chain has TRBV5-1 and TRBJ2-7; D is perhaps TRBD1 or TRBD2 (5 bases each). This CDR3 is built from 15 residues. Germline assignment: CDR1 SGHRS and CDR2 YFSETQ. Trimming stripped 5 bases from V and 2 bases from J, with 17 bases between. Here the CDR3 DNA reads TGCGCCAGCAGTACCTTGGGGGTAGAAACCTACGAGCAGTACTTC. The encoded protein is CASSTLGVETYEQYF. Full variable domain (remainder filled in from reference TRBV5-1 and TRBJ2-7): KAGVTQTPRYLIKTRGQQVTLSCSPISGHRSVSWYQQTPGQGLQFLFEYFSETQRNKGNFPGRFSGRQFSNSRSEMNVSTLELGDSALYLCASSTLGVETYEQYFGPGTRLTVT.

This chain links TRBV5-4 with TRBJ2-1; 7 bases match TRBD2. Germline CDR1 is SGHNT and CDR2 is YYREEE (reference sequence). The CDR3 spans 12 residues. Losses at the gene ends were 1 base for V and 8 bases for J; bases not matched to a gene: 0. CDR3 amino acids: CASSLTSDEQFF. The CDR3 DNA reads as TGTGCCAGCAGCTTGACTAGCGATGAGCAGTTCTTC.

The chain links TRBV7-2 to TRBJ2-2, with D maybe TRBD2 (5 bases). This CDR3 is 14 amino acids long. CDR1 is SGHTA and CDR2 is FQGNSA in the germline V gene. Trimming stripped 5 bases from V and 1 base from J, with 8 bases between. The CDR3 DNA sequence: TGTGCCAGCAGCGACTATAAGAACACCGGGGAGCTGTTTTTT. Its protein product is CASSDYKNTGELFF.

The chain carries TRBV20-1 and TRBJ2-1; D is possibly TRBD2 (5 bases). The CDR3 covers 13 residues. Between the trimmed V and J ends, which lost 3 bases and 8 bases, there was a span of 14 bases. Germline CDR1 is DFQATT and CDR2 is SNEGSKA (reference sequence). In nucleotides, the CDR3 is TGCAGTGCTAGTCTCCATTCGGGGTATGAGCAGTTCTTC. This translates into CSASLHSGYEQFF.

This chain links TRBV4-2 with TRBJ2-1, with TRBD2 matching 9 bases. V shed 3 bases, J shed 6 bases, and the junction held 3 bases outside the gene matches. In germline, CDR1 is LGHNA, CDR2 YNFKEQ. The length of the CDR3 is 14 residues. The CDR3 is CASSQLAGSNEQFF. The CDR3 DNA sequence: TGTGCCAGCAGCCAGCTAGCGGGAAGCAATGAGCAGTTCTTC.

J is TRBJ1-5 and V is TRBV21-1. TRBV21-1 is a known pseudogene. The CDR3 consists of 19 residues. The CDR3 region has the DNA TGTGCCAGCAGGGAATCTGGGGACGGGGAAGGAGGGACGCATCAGCCCCAGCATTTT. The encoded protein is CASRESGDGEGGTHQPQHF.

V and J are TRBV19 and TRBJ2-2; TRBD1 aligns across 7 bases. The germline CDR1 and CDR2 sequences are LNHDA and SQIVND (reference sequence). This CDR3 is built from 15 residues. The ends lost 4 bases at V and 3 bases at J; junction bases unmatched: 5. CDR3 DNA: TGTGCCAGTAGTAACACAGGGGCGCACACCGGGGAGCTGTTTTTT. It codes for CASSNTGAHTGELFF.

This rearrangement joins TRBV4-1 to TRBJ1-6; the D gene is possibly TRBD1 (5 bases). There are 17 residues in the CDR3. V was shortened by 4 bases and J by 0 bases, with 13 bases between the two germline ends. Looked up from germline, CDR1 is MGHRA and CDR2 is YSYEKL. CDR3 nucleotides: TGCGCCAGCAGCCTACAGGACACGAGCTCCTATAATTCACCCCTCCACTTT. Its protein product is CASSLQDTSSYNSPLHF.

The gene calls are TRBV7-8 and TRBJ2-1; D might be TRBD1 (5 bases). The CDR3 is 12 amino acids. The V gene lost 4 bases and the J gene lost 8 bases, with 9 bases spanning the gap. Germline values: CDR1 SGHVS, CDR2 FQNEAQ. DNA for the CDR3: TGTGCCAGCAGCTCTTACAGGTATGAGCAGTTCTTC. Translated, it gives CASSSYRYEQFF.

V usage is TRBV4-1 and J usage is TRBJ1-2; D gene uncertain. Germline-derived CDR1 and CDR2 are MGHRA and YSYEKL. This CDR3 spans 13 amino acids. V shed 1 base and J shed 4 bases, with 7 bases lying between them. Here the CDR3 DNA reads TGCGCCAGCAGCCAAGCAGGCACCTATGGCTACACCTTC. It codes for CASSQAGTYGYTF.

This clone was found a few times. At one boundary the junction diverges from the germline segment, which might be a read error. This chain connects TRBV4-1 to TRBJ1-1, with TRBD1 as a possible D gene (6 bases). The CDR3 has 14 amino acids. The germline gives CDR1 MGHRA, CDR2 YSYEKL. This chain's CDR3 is CASSPPGQMIFSGF. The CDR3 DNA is TGCGCCAGCAGCCCGCCGGGACAAATGATCTTTAGTGGGTTT.

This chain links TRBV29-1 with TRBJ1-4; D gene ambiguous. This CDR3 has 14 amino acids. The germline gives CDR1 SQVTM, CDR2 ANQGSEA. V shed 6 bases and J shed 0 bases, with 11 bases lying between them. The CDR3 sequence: CSVAAVATNEKLFF. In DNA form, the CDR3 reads TGCAGCGTAGCCGCTGTTGCAACTAATGAAAAACTGTTTTTT.

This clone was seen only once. CDR3 sequence reads: CASSLLNEKLFF. The CDR3 coding sequence is TGTGCCAGCAGTCTCCTTAATGAAAAACTGTTTTTT. The chain links TRBV3-1 (or the pseudogene TRBV3-2) to TRBJ1-4; no reliable D call. Per the germline V gene, CDR1 is LGHDT and CDR2 is YNNKEL (reference sequence). Trimming pared 6 bases from V and 4 bases from J, leaving 6 bases between. The CDR3 loop spans 12 amino acids.

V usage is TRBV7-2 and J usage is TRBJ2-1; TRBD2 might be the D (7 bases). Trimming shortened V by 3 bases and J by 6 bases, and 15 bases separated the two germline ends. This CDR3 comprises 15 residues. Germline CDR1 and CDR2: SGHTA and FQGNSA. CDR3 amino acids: CASSFAGALSNEQFF. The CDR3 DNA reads TGTGCCAGCAGCTTCGCGGGGGCCCTGTCCAATGAGCAGTTCTTC.

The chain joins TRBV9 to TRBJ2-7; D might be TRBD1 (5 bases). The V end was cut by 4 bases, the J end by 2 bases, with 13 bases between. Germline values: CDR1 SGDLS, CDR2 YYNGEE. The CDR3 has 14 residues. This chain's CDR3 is CASSPQGVPYEQYF. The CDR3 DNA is TGTGCCAGCAGCCCCCAAGGGGTCCCCTACGAGCAGTACTTC.

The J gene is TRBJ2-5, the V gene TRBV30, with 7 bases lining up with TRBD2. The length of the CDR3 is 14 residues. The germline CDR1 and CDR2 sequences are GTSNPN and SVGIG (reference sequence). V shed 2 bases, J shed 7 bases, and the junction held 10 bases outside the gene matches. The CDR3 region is CAWSTTGGRGTQYF. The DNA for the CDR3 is TGTGCCTGGAGTACTACGGGGGGTCGAGGGACCCAGTACTTC.

CDR3 DNA sequence: TGTGCCAGTAGTACGACTAGCGGTGGGGAGCTGTTTTTT. Translated, it gives CASSTTSGGELFF. The chain combines TRBV19 with TRBJ2-2; 9 positions match TRBD2. CDR3 size: 13 residues. V gave up 4 bases and J gave up 8 bases; unmatched junction bases: 2. The germline V gene encodes CDR1 LNHDA and CDR2 SQIVND (reference sequence).

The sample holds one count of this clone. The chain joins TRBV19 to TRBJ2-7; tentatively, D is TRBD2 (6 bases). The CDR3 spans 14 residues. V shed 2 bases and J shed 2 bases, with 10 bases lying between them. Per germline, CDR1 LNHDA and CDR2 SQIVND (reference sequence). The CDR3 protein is CASSIRGGTYEQYF. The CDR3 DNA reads TGTGCCAGTAGTATACGGGGAGGCACCTACGAGCAGTACTTC. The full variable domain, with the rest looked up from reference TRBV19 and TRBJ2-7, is DGGITQSPKYLFRKEGQNVTLSCEQNLNHDAMYWYRQDPGQGLRLIYYSQIVNDFQKGDIAEGYSVSREKKESFPLTVTSAQKNPTAFYLCASSIRGGTYEQYFGPGTRLTVT.

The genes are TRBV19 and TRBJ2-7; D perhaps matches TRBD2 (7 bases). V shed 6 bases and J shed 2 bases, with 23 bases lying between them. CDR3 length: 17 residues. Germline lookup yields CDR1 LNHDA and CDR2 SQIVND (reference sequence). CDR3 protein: CASRRGGGAYTAYEQYF. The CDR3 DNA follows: TGTGCCAGTAGGCGAGGCGGGGGCGCGTACACCGCCTACGAGCAGTACTTC.

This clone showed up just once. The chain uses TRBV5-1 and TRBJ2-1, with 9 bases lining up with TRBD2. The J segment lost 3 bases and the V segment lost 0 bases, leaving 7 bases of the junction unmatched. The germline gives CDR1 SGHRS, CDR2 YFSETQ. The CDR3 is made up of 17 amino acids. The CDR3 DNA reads TGCGCCAGCAGCTTGGGGGGGACTAGCTTCTTCTACAATGAGCAGTTCTTC. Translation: CASSLGGTSFFYNEQFF.

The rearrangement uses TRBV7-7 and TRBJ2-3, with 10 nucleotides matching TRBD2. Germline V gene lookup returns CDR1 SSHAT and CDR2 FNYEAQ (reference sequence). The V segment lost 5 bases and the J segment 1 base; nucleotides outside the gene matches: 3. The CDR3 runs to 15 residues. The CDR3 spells CASSGGLAGTDTQYF. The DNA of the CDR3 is TGTGCCAGCAGCGGAGGACTAGCGGGCACAGATACGCAGTATTTT.